Following are 20 T cell receptor beta chains from one sample sequenced in a study of beta chain features in type 1 diabetes (dated by TCRdb to about 2018). General study outcomes and caveats: A moderate but significant shortening of TCRB CDR3 length was observed in type 1 diabetes patients in all four CD4+ subsets.

No antigen has been identified for these receptors. Libraries were made using the immunoSEQ multiplex PCR assay. The entire amount of isolated RNA was reverse transcribed using the High Capacity cDNA Reverse Transcription Kit, so the sequenced TCRB transcripts were expressed ones. TCRdb provides this immuneACCESS table in a form limited to in-frame rearrangements. Some clones are lacking; in checked studies, under half of them reflect an unresolved V gene, and why the rest are absent is not known. This sample holds 500,000 to 800,000 clones; around 12% were observed only once. The leading ten clones occupy around 0.12% of the sample. Material for sequencing was naive CD4+ T cells from blood. In the paper's terms, the cell subset or site label means: true naive CD4+ T cells. These receptors originate from a man aged 30 to 45 with type 1 diabetes.

J is TRBJ1-2 and V is TRBV6-5; possible D gene TRBD1, 5 bases. Germline V gene sequence: CDR1 MNHEY, CDR2 SVGAGI. V gave up 6 bases and J gave up 2 bases, with 10 bases separating them. The CDR3 loop spans 13 amino acids. DNA for the CDR3: TGTGCCAGCAGAAGCCGGGGGAACTATGGCTACACCTTC. It codes for CASRSRGNYGYTF.

The chain carries TRBV30 and TRBJ2-7, with D perhaps TRBD1 (6 bases). Trimming took off 3 bases at V and 5 bases at J, with 17 bases between the two ends. The germline V gene has CDR1 GTSNPN and CDR2 SVGIG (reference sequence). The CDR3 length is 14 residues. The CDR3 here is CAWSLTRGSHEQYF. In DNA form, the CDR3 reads TGTGCCTGGAGCTTAACCAGGGGAAGCCACGAGCAGTACTTC. Combining the CDR3 with reference TRBV30 and TRBJ2-7 gives the whole variable domain SQTIHQWPATLVQPVGSPLSLECTVEGTSNPNLYWYRQAAGRGLQLLFYSVGIGQISSEVPQNLSASRPQDRQFILSSKKLLLSDSGFYLCAWSLTRGSHEQYFGPGTRLTVT.

CDR3 coding DNA: TGTGCCAGCAGCTTAGAGGGACAGGGGCTTGGCACTGAAGCTTTCTTT. Residues: CASSLEGQGLGTEAFF. The V call is TRBV7-9, the J call TRBJ1-1; 10 positions match TRBD1. Germline V gene lookup returns CDR1 SEHNR and CDR2 FQNEAQ (reference sequence). V lost 1 base, J lost 4 bases, and 6 bases stayed unmatched. The CDR3 contains 16 residues. The full variable domain, with the rest looked up from reference TRBV7-9 and TRBJ1-1, is DTGVSQNPRHKITKRGQNVTFRCDPISEHNRLYWYRQTLGQGPEFLTYFQNEAQLEKSRLLSDRFSAERPKGSFSTLEIQRTEQGDSAMYLCASSLEGQGLGTEAFFGQGTRLTVV.

The chain uses TRBV18 and TRBJ1-1; no firm D call. Germline CDR1 is KGHSH and CDR2 is LQKENI. Between the trimmed V and J ends, which lost 5 bases and 0 bases, there was a span of 13 bases. This CDR3 contains 15 residues. The CDR3 is CASSTSGYMNTEAFF. The CDR3, as DNA: TGTGCCAGCTCAACTTCAGGTTACATGAACACTGAAGCTTTCTTT.

This clone was detected a few times. The rearrangement uses TRBV9 and TRBJ2-7; 12 positions match TRBD1. V was pared by 1 base and J by 7 bases, with 12 bases of the junction left unmatched. This CDR3 has 17 amino acids. Germline CDR1 reads SGDLS; CDR2 reads YYNGEE. The DNA of the CDR3 is TGTGCCAGCAGCGTAAACGCTCCGGGACAGGGGGCTGAGGAGCAGTACTTC. Translation: CASSVNAPGQGAEEQYF.

The chain carries TRBV5-8 and TRBJ2-6; no firm D call. Trimming pared 2 bases from V and 0 bases from J, leaving 12 bases between. This CDR3 has 17 amino acids. Germline V gives CDR1 SGHTS, CDR2 YDEGEE. CDR3 sequence reads: CASSLLVHPSGANVLTF. The CDR3 bases are TGTGCCAGCAGCTTATTAGTCCACCCCTCTGGGGCCAACGTCCTGACTTTC.

The chain combines TRBV5-1 with TRBJ2-2, with a weak D call TRBD2 (6 bases). Germline CDR1 is SGHRS and CDR2 is YFSETQ. The CDR3 sequence is 15 residues long. V shed 6 bases and J shed 1 base, with 13 bases lying between them. As DNA, the CDR3 is TGCGCCAGCACCCCCCGGGGACTGAACACCGGGGAGCTGTTTTTT. Translation gives CASTPRGLNTGELFF.

The genes are TRBV7-8 and TRBJ2-7; 7 nucleotides align to TRBD1. Looked up from germline, CDR1 is SGHVS and CDR2 is FQNEAQ. V shed 5 bases and J 3 bases; nucleotides not matched to a gene: 13. The CDR3 extends over 16 amino acids. The CDR3 spells CASSERDRAISYEQYF. Here the CDR3 DNA reads TGTGCCAGCAGCGAACGGGACAGAGCTATCAGCTACGAGCAGTACTTC.

The V call is TRBV4-2, the J call TRBJ2-5, with a tentative D call TRBD1 (6 bases). Trimming took 4 bases from V and 3 from J, leaving 9 bases between them. Germline V lookup: CDR1 LGHNA, CDR2 YNFKEQ. The CDR3 runs to 13 residues. CDR3 DNA sequence: TGTGCCAGCAGCCCGGACAGAGAAGAGACCCAGTACTTC. Translating it yields CASSPDREETQYF.

This clone turned up a few times. Other DNA sequences within the sample encode an identical CDR3. The chain recombines TRBV18 with TRBJ2-7; D not resolved. V dropped 6 bases and J dropped 2 bases, with 11 bases sitting between them. This CDR3 comprises 13 residues. The germline V gene encodes CDR1 KGHSH and CDR2 LQKENI. The CDR3 spells CASSPGQTYEQYF. The CDR3 bases are TGTGCCAGCTCTCCCGGGCAGACCTACGAGCAGTACTTC.

This chain joins TRBV4-1 and TRBJ1-3; 7 bases map to TRBD1. The CDR3 extends over 15 amino acids. Per the germline V gene, CDR1 is MGHRA and CDR2 is YSYEKL. Trimming cost V 5 bases and J 2 bases; bases outside gene matches: 6. CDR3 DNA sequence: TGCGCCAGCAGCGGTCGGACAGGCCCTGGAAACACCATATATTTT. As protein: CASSGRTGPGNTIYF.

The CDR3 DNA is TGTGCCAGTAGTATAGGGGCAGGGGTATATGGCTACACCTTC. Protein sequence: CASSIGAGVYGYTF. V and J are TRBV19 and TRBJ1-2; possible D gene TRBD1, 6 bases. Germline CDR1 is LNHDA and CDR2 is SQIVND (reference sequence). This CDR3 is 14 amino acids long. The ends were cut back, 1 base at V and 5 bases at J, with 11 bases in the middle. Supplemented by reference TRBV19 and TRBJ1-2, the full variable domain reads DGGITQSPKYLFRKEGQNVTLSCEQNLNHDAMYWYRQDPGQGLRLIYYSQIVNDFQKGDIAEGYSVSREKKESFPLTVTSAQKNPTAFYLCASSIGAGVYGYTFGSGTRLTVV.

The gene calls are TRBV6-5 and TRBJ2-3, with TRBD1 matching 7 bases. This CDR3 region has 13 residues. Unmatched junction bases numbered 1, after V lost 5 bases and J lost 2 bases. Per germline, CDR1 MNHEY and CDR2 SVGAGI. The CDR3 sequence is CASSGQVTDTQYF. The DNA of the CDR3 is TGTGCCAGCAGTGGACAGGTCACAGATACGCAGTATTTT.

V and J are TRBV7-9 and TRBJ1-6, with D possibly matching TRBD1 (5 bases). Per germline, CDR1 SEHNR and CDR2 FQNEAQ (reference sequence). CDR3 length: 17 amino acids. Between the trimmed V and J ends, which lost 5 bases and 1 base, there was a span of 15 bases. CDR3 protein: CASSTKSGGSYNSPLHF. CDR3 DNA sequence: TGTGCCAGCAGCACCAAGAGTGGGGGGTCCTATAATTCACCCCTCCACTTT.

A few counts support this clone. The V call is TRBV7-9, the J call TRBJ1-3, with TRBD1 matching 7 bases. Per the germline V gene, CDR1 is SEHNR and CDR2 is FQNEAQ (reference sequence). This CDR3 region has 15 residues. The ends lost 6 bases at V and 1 base at J; junction bases unmatched: 6. The CDR3 protein is CASRQQGVSGNTIYF. The CDR3 region has the DNA TGTGCCAGCAGGCAGCAGGGGGTTTCTGGAAACACCATATATTTT.

The chain links TRBV7-9 to TRBJ2-2; TRBD1 matches 7 bases. The CDR3 totals 18 residues. After removal of 8 bases from V and 1 base from J, the junction contained 16 bases not matched to a gene. Germline-derived CDR1 and CDR2 are SEHNR and FQNEAQ (reference sequence). CDR3 amino acids: CASVPGTDSHLNTGELFF. In nucleotides, the CDR3 is TGTGCCAGCGTCCCCGGGACAGATTCCCACTTGAACACCGGGGAGCTGTTTTTT. Looking up the rest from reference TRBV7-9 and TRBJ2-2 gives the full variable domain: DTGVSQNPRHKITKRGQNVTFRCDPISEHNRLYWYRQTLGQGPEFLTYFQNEAQLEKSRLLSDRFSAERPKGSFSTLEIQRTEQGDSAMYLCASVPGTDSHLNTGELFFGEGSRLTVL.

The V and J genes are TRBV2 and TRBJ1-5; possible D gene TRBD1, 5 bases. Looked up from germline, CDR1 is SNHLY and CDR2 is FYNNEI. The CDR3 sequence is 16 residues long. Trimming stripped 3 bases from V and 7 bases from J, with 19 bases between. CDR3 sequence (DNA): TGTGCCAGCAGTGAGGGAGTCTTGTGGGGGAGCCAGCCCCAGCATTTT. Amino acid sequence: CASSEGVLWGSQPQHF.

The genes are TRBV7-9 and TRBJ2-2; 7 bases are a match to TRBD1. CDR1 is SEHNR and CDR2 is FQNEAQ in the germline V gene (reference sequence). Unmatched junction bases numbered 5, after V lost 5 bases and J lost 2 bases. The CDR3 covers 15 residues. In DNA, the CDR3 is TGTGCCAGCAGCCCCCGGGACAGAAACACCGGGGAGCTGTTTTTT. The encoded protein is CASSPRDRNTGELFF.

This chain uses TRBV28 with TRBJ2-3; the match to TRBD1 covers 8 bases. The CDR3 totals 15 residues. CDR1 is MDHEN, CDR2 SYDVKM, per germline. With V trimmed by 5 bases and J by 2 bases, 6 bases remained unmatched. CDR3 DNA: TGTGCCAGCAGTCCCGGGGACAGGACCACAGATACGCAGTATTTT. Its protein product is CASSPGDRTTDTQYF.

V gene TRBV7-2 combines with J gene TRBJ2-5, with 7 positions matching TRBD1. Germline CDR1 is SGHTA and CDR2 is FQGNSA. Losses at the gene ends were 1 base for V and 7 bases for J; bases not matched to a gene: 18. This CDR3 has 18 residues. This CDR3 is CASSLVAFGTAPPGTQYF. The DNA for the CDR3 is TGTGCCAGCAGCTTAGTCGCCTTCGGGACAGCGCCCCCGGGGACCCAGTACTTC.